This T cell receptor (beta chain) was sequenced in a study of blood T cell repertoires in COVID-19. About the study: Sources were T cells, B-cell-depleted T cells, or PBMCs; the material itself was cDNA or gDNA.

Sequenced by immunoSEQ multiplex PCR; TCRdb stores in-frame clones only, minus some. In the table there are around 300,000 clones, approximately 88% of which are singletons. The CDR3 totals 15 residues. Germline-derived CDR1 and CDR2 are LGHDT and YNNKEL (reference sequence). V trimming: 3 bases; J trimming: 3 bases; junction bases outside the gene matches: 8. This TCR came from a woman in her fifties or sixties with active or convalescent COVID-19. Sequences were obtained from peripheral blood. V is TRBV3-1 (or the pseudogene TRBV3-2) and J is TRBJ2-7, with TRBD1 matching 7 bases. CDR3 in amino acids: CASSQDDRENYEQYF. CDR3 nucleotide sequence: TGTGCCAGCAGCCAGGACGACAGGGAAAACTACGAGCAGTACTTC.